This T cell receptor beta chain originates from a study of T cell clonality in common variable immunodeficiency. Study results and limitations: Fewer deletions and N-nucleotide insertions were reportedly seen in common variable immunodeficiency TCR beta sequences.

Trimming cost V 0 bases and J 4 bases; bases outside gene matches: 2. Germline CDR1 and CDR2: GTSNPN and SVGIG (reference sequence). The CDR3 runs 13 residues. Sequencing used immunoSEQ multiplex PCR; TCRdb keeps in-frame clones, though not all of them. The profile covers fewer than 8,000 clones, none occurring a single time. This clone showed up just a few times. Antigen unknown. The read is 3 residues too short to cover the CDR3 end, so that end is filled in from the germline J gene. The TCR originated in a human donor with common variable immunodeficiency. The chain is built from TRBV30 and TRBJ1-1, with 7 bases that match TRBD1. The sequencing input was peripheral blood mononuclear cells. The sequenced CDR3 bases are TGTGCCTGGAGTGTAGGGACAGCCACTGAA. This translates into CAWSVGTATE. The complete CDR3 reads CAWSVGTATEAFF.